The sequence of this T cell receptor beta chain was determined in a study of chemoradiotherapy in HPV16-positive cancers. Looking at the study overall: A couple of HPV16-positive patients' cells yielded candidate HPV-specific clones and common motifs.

This CDR3 has 15 residues. V was pared by 2 bases and J by 10 bases, with 7 bases of the junction left unmatched. Germline values: CDR1 MNHEY, CDR2 SMNVEV (reference sequence). Repertoires were sampled repeatedly during chemoradiotherapy. This clone was seen just once. Its target is not known. This table comes from immunoSEQ multiplex PCR, and its TCRdb copy is limited to in-frame clones, with some not included. The repertoire holds about 6,500 clones, more than 80% seen once, with 1.7% in the top ten. Findings and caveats of the study: HPV-specific T cells were functionally defined from only a couple of HPV16-positive patients.

Source: blood, taken from a patient who underwent chemoradiotherapy. The TCR sequence derives from a human donor with HPV-associated anogenital cancer. The rearrangement uses TRBV27 and TRBJ2-1; the match to TRBD2 covers 11 bases. The CDR3 DNA is TGTGCCAGCAGTTTAACACTAGCGGGAGTCTGGGAGCAGTTCTTC. This codes for CASSLTLAGVWEQFF.